This TCR beta chain was recovered during a study of T cells in localized non-small cell lung cancer (dated by TCRdb to the early 2020s). Study-wide context: Comparing tumors with uninvolved tumor-adjacent lungs, the study looked at the T cell repertoires of hundreds of patients with early-stage NSCLC. The cohort comprised roughly 230 treatment-naïve NSCLC patients with resected, localized lung tumors. The mean age of the NSCLC patients was 50 to 85 years, with 130 or so men and 107 women.

The immunoSEQ Assay was used to sequence TCR beta CDR3 regions from DNA. Under the source paper's analysis protocol: To compute T cell density, TCR beta template counts were normalized to usable DNA, which was estimated by amplifying housekeeping genes. Richness was estimated with the preseqR package, extrapolating to 400,000 templates for PBMC samples and 120,000 templates for tissue samples. Clonality was defined by subtracting Pielou's evenness from one. Tissue-enriched TCRs were identified through differential abundance testing performed on productive amino-acid clonotypes, with a minimum total count of 5 and an alpha of 0.1. The Jaccard Index and the Morisita Overlap Index were used to measure repertoire overlap between compartments. GLIPH clustered TCR beta CDR3s with public tetramer-defined viral CDR3s; viral motifs required at least three viral sequences plus V-gene enrichment. Drawn from immuneACCESS, this table holds only the in-frame rearrangements with V and J called that TCRdb kept. Clones are partly lost; checked studies trace under half to an unresolved V gene and leave the rest unexplained. V, J and clone size are taken as reported in that table, and D and trimming were inferred from the DNA itself. The sample contains around 6,400 clones, under 30% of them found a single time. About 8.8% of the sample is taken by the ten largest.

At diagnosis, peripheral blood, uninvolved tumor-adjacent lung and tumor were collected and were preserved as a mix of fresh-frozen and FFPE material. The trim is 5 bases for V and 4 bases for J, with a gap of 6 bases between the germline ends. The CDR3 spans 12 residues, from the cysteine through the phenylalanine. The CDR3 DNA has 36 bases and is translated from base 1. CDR1 is given as SGDLS and CDR2 as YYNGEE, both from the germline V gene. This clone is assessed as large (0.1 to 1%). Its recognized antigen is unknown. Nothing much larger sits one base from this clone, and base qualities are not available. The investigation overall reported the following: Because the study design was exploratory, TCR variables were selected using unadjusted p-values without false-discovery rate correction. Uninvolved tumor-adjacent lung showed the highest T cell clonality, higher than tumor, which suggests more focused antigenic responses in the uninvolved tumor-adjacent lung. Longer overall survival was associated with higher blood T cell density, whereas shorter survival was associated with higher adjacent-lung clonality. Because multi-region tumor sequencing was not performed, intratumor heterogeneity could not be ruled out. A median of roughly 60 of the top 100 tumor clones were detected in paired uninvolved adjacent lung, and 28 of these tumor clones were also found among the top 100 clones of the paired uninvolved adjacent lung.

The origin of this receptor is a female donor older than 55 with stage I lung adenocarcinoma. The V and J genes are TRBV9 and TRBJ1-4; the D gene cannot be named for sure. This sample comprised lung tumor tissue, obtained before any cancer treatment. This receptor has the CDR3 CASSGVNEKLFF. The DNA is TGTGCCAGCAGTGGGGTTAATGAAAAACTGTTTTTT.